The rows below give T cell receptor beta chains drawn from one sample of a study of a mutant IDH1 vaccine in newly diagnosed glioma. Their target antigens are unknown. Sequencing used immunoSEQ multiplex PCR; TCRdb keeps in-frame clones, though not all of them. The sample lists 31,000 or so clones; 80% to 85% were seen once. The sample in question was PBMCs, obtained from a glioma patient whose treatment included an IDH1 peptide vaccine. The receptors were sampled from a man aged 30 to 45 with glioma. Both conserved end residues are part of each CDR3. The D gene is left open where the match is weak. Clone size appears in some rows only: once, few, many, or a class for an expanded clone.

CASSFNQYEQYF	TGTGCCAGCAGCTTTAACCAATACGAGCAGTACTTC	.	.	TRBV5-4	TRBJ2-7
CASRAEPTNEKLFF	TGTGCCAGCAGAGCAGAACCAACTAATGAAAAACTGTTTTTT	.	.	TRBV2	TRBJ1-4
CASRLDRENEQFF	TGTGCCAGTAGATTAGACAGGGAAAATGAGCAGTTCTTC	TRBD1	.	TRBV19	TRBJ2-1
CASSAGQTIYPEAFF	TGCGCCAGCAGCGCGGGACAGACTATCTATCCTGAAGCTTTCTTT	TRBD1	few	TRBV5-1	TRBJ1-1
CASSPPRGGVGANVLTF	TGTGCCAGCAGCCCCCCTCGGGGAGGGGTCGGGGCCAACGTCCTGACTTTC	TRBD2	once	TRBV7-9	TRBJ2-6
CASSLGQGGRAFF	TGTGCCAGCAGCCTGGGACAGGGTGGGCGCGCTTTCTTT	TRBD1	.	TRBV5-4	TRBJ1-1
CASSLVRRNEQYF	TGTGCCAGCAGTTTAGTGAGAAGGAACGAGCAGTACTTC	.	.	TRBV28	TRBJ2-7
CASSLGFAREKLFF	TGTGCCAGTAGTTTGGGGTTTGCGCGCGAAAAACTGTTTTTT	.	.	TRBV19	TRBJ1-4
CASSTPWGRETQYF	TGTGCCAGCAGCACTCCGTGGGGCCGAGAGACCCAGTACTTC	.	.	TRBV7-8	TRBJ2-5
CASRPPDSHGLETQYF	TGTGCCAGCAGGCCCCCCGACAGCCACGGGCTGGAGACGCAGTATTTT	.	.	TRBV6-9	TRBJ2-3
CVSSSGTGFGETQYF	TGTGTCAGCAGTTCCGGGACAGGGTTTGGCGAGACCCAGTACTTC	TRBD1	.	TRBV25-1	TRBJ2-5
CASSSRGEGSRAFF	TGTGCCAGCAGCTCACGGGGAGAGGGGAGCAGAGCTTTCTTT	.	.	TRBV28	TRBJ1-1
CASSFGDRDYGYTF	TGTGCCAGCAGCTTCGGGGACAGGGACTATGGCTACACCTTC	TRBD1	.	TRBV7-9	TRBJ1-2
CASSVDQETQYF	TGTGCCAGCAGTGTTGACCAAGAGACCCAGTACTTC	.	.	TRBV6-5	TRBJ2-5
CASSGGRAPDTQYF	TGCGCCAGCAGCGGCGGGAGGGCCCCAGATACGCAGTATTTT	TRBD2	.	TRBV4-1	TRBJ2-3
CASSITGSGEQFF	TGTGCCAGTAGCATCACAGGGTCCGGTGAGCAGTTCTTC	.	.	TRBV19	TRBJ2-1
CASSFRTVYEQYF	TGTGCCAGCAGCTTTCGGACGGTTTACGAGCAGTACTTC	.	.	TRBV5-8	TRBJ2-7
CASSFGAADEQYF	TGTGCCAGCAGCTTCGGAGCAGCAGACGAGCAGTACTTC	.	once	TRBV7-3	TRBJ2-7
CASRQDQVSYNEQFF	TGTGCCAGTCGACAGGATCAAGTCTCCTACAATGAGCAGTTCTTC	.	.	TRBV19	TRBJ2-1
CASSPDRNTGELFF	TGTGCCAGCTCACCGGACAGAAACACCGGGGAGCTGTTTTTT	.	.	TRBV18	TRBJ2-2
CSVGSSSGYEQYF	TGCAGCGTTGGCTCCTCTAGCGGCTACGAGCAGTACTTC	TRBD2	.	TRBV29-1	TRBJ2-7
CAISESRRNEKLFF	TGTGCCATCAGTGAGTCTAGGCGAAATGAAAAACTGTTTTTT	.	.	TRBV10-3	TRBJ1-4
CASRGQDKAFF	TGTGCCAGCAGGGGGCAGGACAAAGCTTTCTTT	TRBD1	.	TRBV10-3	TRBJ1-1
CASSLALDRGRREQYF	TGTGCCAGCAGCTTAGCGCTGGACAGGGGGCGCAGGGAGCAGTACTTC	TRBD1	once	TRBV7-9	TRBJ2-7
CATSRTVYYNEQFF	TGTGCCACCAGCAGAACAGTCTATTACAATGAGCAGTTCTTC	.	.	TRBV15	TRBJ2-1
CASSYAGGDGNTIYF	TGTGCCAGCAGTTACGCAGGGGGCGATGGAAACACCATATATTTT	TRBD1	.	TRBV6-6	TRBJ1-3
CASSVSRTNTEAFF	TGTGCCAGCAGTGTAAGCAGGACGAACACTGAAGCTTTCTTT	.	.	TRBV2	TRBJ1-1
CASSLTGIPANYEQYF	TGTGCCAGCAGTTTAACGGGCATCCCAGCGAACTACGAGCAGTACTTC	.	.	TRBV27	TRBJ2-7
CATSRDRGSPLHF	TGTGCCACCAGCAGAGACAGGGGATCACCCCTCCACTTT	.	.	TRBV15	TRBJ1-6
CSVRQRDQPQHF	TGCAGCGTGAGGCAGCGGGACCAGCCCCAGCATTTT	.	.	TRBV29-1	TRBJ1-5
CASSVSGDEGEQYF	TGTGCCAGCAGCGTTAGCGGGGACGAGGGGGAGCAGTACTTC	TRBD2	.	TRBV5-4	TRBJ2-7
CASSPGTGYEQYF	TGTGCCAGCTCACCAGGGACAGGGTATGAGCAGTACTTC	TRBD1	.	TRBV18	TRBJ2-7
CASSPGQAPAPLHF	TGTGCCAGCAGCCCCGGACAGGCCCCGGCACCCCTCCACTTT	TRBD1	.	TRBV13	TRBJ1-6
CASTPVWEDTEAFF	TGTGCCAGCACCCCGGTTTGGGAGGACACTGAAGCTTTCTTT	.	.	TRBV6-6	TRBJ1-1
CASRGDGTDWTEAFF	TGTGCCAGCAGAGGAGACGGGACTGACTGGACTGAAGCTTTCTTT	.	once	TRBV2	TRBJ1-1
CASTELRGQETQYF	TGTGCCAGCACCGAGCTGAGGGGCCAAGAGACCCAGTACTTC	.	.	TRBV2	TRBJ2-5
CASSVGGSYEQYF	TGTGCCAGCAGTGTAGGCGGATCCTACGAGCAGTACTTC	.	.	TRBV2	TRBJ2-7
CASSLGLAAETQYF	TGTGCCAGCAGCTTGGGACTAGCGGCAGAGACCCAGTACTTC	TRBD2	.	TRBV5-4	TRBJ2-5
CASSKRGNRRRGYGYTF	TGTGCCAGCAGCAAGAGGGGAAACAGAAGGAGAGGGTATGGCTACACCTTC	.	.	TRBV21-1	TRBJ1-2
CASSQGSGYGYTF	TGTGCCAGCAGCCAGGGAAGCGGCTATGGCTACACCTTC	.	.	TRBV7-2	TRBJ1-2
CSVEAVGRNYEQYF	TGCAGCGTTGAAGCGGTGGGCAGAAACTACGAGCAGTACTTC	.	.	TRBV29-1	TRBJ2-7
CASSPLTARHNEQFF	TGTGCCAGCTCCCCCTTGACCGCCCGGCACAATGAGCAGTTCTTC	.	few	TRBV7-9	TRBJ2-1
CASSQNPGTVGNIQYF	TGCGCCAGCAGCCAAAATCCCGGGACTGTCGGAAACATTCAGTACTTC	.	.	TRBV4-3	TRBJ2-4
CASSPNGRATTEAFF	TGTGCCAGCAGCCCCAACGGGAGGGCGACCACTGAAGCTTTCTTT	.	.	TRBV5-4	TRBJ1-1
CASSRYVLDDHEQYF	TGTGCCAGCAGCCGATACGTCTTGGATGACCACGAGCAGTACTTC	.	.	TRBV7-6	TRBJ2-7
CASSLQVSGRAADEQYF	TGCGCCAGCAGCTTGCAGGTCAGCGGGAGGGCCGCGGACGAGCAGTACTTC	TRBD2	.	TRBV5-1	TRBJ2-7
CASSQDGNNQPQHF	TGCGCCAGCAGCCAGGACGGAAACAATCAGCCCCAGCATTTT	.	.	TRBV4-3	TRBJ1-5
CASSGGGWSGSPLHF	TGTGCCAGCTCAGGGGGAGGGTGGTCGGGATCACCCCTCCACTTT	TRBD1	.	TRBV6-5	TRBJ1-6
CASSSPGQGGYGYTF	TGTGCCAGCAGCTCGCCTGGACAGGGCGGCTATGGCTACACCTTC	TRBD1	.	TRBV5-4	TRBJ1-2